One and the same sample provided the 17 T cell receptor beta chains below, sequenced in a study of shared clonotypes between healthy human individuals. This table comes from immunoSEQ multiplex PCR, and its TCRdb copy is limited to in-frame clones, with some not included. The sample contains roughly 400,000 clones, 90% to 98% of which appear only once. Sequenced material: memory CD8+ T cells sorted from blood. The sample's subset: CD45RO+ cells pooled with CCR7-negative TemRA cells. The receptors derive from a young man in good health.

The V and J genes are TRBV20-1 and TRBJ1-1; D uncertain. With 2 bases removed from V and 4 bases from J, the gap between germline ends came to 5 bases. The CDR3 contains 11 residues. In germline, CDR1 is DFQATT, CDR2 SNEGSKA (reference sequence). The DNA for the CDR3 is TGCAGTGCTAGACTCCGCACTGAAGCTTTCTTT. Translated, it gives CSARLRTEAFF.

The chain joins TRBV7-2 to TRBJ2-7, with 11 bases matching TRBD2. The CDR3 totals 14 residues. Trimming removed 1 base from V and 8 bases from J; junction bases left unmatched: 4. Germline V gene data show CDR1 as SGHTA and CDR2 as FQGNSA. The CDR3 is CASSLVGTSGKQYF. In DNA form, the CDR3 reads TGTGCCAGCAGCTTAGTAGGGACTAGCGGCAAGCAGTACTTC.

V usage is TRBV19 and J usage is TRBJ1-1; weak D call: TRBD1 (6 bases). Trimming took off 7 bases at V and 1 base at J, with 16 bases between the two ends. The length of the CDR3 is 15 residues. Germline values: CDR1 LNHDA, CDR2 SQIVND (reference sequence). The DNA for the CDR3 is TGTGCCAGTACCATCGGGGACACTTCGAACACTGAAGCTTTCTTT. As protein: CASTIGDTSNTEAFF.

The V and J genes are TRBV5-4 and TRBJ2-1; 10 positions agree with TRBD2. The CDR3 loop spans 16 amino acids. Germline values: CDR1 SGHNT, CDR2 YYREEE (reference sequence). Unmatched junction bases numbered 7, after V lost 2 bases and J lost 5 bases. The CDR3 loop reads CASSFDIGLADNEQFF. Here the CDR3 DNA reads TGTGCCAGCAGCTTCGATATAGGACTAGCGGACAATGAGCAGTTCTTC.

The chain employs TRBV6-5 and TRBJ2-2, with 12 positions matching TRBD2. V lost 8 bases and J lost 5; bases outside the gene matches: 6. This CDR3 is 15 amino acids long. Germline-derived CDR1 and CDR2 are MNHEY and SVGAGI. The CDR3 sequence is CASGTSGRFTGELFF. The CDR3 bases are TGTGCCAGCGGAACTAGCGGGAGGTTTACCGGGGAGCTGTTTTTT.

CDR3 sequence (DNA): TGTGCCAGCAGCTCCCGAGGTGTACTCGAGCAGTACTTC. It yields the protein CASSSRGVLEQYF. This chain uses TRBV14 with TRBJ2-7; D unclear. The germline gives CDR1 SGHDN, CDR2 FVKESK. V was cut by 5 bases and J by 6 bases, with 14 bases left in between. The length of the CDR3 is 13 residues.

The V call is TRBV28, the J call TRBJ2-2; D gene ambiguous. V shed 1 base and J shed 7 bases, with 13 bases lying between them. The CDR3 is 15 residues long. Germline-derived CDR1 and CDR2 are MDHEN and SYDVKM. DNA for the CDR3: TGTGCCAGCAGTTTATACTCGGCCCTCGGCGGGGAGCTGTTTTTT. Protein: CASSLYSALGGELFF.

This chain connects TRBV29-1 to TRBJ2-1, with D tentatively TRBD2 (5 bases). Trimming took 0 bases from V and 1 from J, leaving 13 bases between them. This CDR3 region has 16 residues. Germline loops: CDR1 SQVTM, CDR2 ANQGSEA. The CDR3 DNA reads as TGCAGCGTTGAAGATAAGAGGCGGGCTTCCTACAATGAGCAGTTCTTC. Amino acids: CSVEDKRRASYNEQFF.

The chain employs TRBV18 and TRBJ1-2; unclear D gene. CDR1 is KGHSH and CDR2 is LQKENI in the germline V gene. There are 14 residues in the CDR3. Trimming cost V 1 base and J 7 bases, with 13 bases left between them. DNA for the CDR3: TGTGCCAGCTCACCACAGAGCGAGAAGAGTGGCTACACCTTC. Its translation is CASSPQSEKSGYTF. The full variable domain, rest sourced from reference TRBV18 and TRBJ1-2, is NAGVMQNPRHLVRRRGQEARLRCSPMKGHSHVYWYRQLPEEGLKFMVYLQKENIIDESGMPKERFSAEFPKEGPSILRIQQVVRGDSAAYFCASSPQSEKSGYTFGSGTRLTVV.

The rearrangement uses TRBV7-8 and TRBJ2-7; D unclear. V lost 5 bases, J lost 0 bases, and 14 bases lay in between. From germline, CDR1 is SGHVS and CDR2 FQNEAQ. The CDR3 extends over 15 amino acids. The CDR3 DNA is TGTGCCAGCAGCGCCCACCCGGCCCCCTCCTACGAGCAGTACTTC. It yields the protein CASSAHPAPSYEQYF.

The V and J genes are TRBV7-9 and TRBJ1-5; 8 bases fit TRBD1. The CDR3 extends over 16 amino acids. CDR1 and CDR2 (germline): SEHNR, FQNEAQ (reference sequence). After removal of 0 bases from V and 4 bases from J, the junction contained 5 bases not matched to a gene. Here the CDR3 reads CASSLAHRGMNQPQHF. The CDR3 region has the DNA TGTGCCAGCAGCTTAGCGCACAGGGGGATGAATCAGCCCCAGCATTTT.

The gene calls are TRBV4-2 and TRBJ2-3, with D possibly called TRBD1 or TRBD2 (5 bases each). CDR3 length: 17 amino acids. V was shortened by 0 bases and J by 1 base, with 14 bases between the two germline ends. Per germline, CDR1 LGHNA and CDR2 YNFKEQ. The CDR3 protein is CASSQDGRDLRTDTQYF. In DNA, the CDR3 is TGTGCCAGCAGCCAAGACGGTAGGGACCTACGCACAGATACGCAGTATTTT.

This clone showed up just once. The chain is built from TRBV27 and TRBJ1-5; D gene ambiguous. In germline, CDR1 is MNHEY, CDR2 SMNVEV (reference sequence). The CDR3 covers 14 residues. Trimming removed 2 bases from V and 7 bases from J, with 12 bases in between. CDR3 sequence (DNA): TGTGCCAGCAGTTTAAGCGGAGGAGGGCAGCCCCAGCATTTT. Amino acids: CASSLSGGGQPQHF.

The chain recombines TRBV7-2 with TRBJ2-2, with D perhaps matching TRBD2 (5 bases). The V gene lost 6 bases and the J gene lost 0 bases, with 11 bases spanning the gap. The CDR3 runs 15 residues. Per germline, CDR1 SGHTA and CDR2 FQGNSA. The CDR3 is CASRVSGTNTGELFF. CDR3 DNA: TGTGCCAGCAGAGTAAGCGGAACGAACACCGGGGAGCTGTTTTTT. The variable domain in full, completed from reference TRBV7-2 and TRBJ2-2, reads GAGVSQSPSNKVTEKGKDVELRCDPISGHTALYWYRQSLGQGLEFLIYFQGNSAPDKSGLPSDRFSAERTGGSVSTLTIQRTQQEDSAVYLCASRVSGTNTGELFFGEGSRLTVL.

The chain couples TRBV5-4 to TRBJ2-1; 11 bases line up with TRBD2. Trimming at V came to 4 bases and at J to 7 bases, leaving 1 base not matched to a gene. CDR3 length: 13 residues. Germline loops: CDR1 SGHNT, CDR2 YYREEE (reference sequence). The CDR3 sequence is CASSRLAGNEQFF. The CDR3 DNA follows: TGTGCCAGCAGCAGACTAGCGGGAAATGAGCAGTTCTTC.

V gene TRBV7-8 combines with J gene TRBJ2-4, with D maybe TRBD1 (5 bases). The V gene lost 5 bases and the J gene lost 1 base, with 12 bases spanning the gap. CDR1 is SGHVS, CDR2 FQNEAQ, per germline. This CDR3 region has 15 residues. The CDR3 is CASSLLWGAKNIQYF. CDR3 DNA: TGTGCCAGCAGCCTGCTTTGGGGCGCCAAAAACATTCAGTACTTC.

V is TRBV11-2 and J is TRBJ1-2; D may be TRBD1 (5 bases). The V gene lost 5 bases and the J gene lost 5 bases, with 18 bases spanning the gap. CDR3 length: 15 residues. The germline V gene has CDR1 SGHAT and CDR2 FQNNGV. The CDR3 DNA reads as TGTGCCAGCAGCGCCCTGGCAGGGAGGACGTATGGCTACACCTTC. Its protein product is CASSALAGRTYGYTF.